The next 4 T cell receptor beta chains were all read from a single sample in a study of T-cell memory formation after mild COVID-19. TCRdb passed the 5' RACE reads through MiXCR, listing each CDR3 protein once. Of 470,000 or so distinct CDR3 sequences listed, about 20% were seen once; the top ten hold 9% to 15%. Sequenced: PBMCs or a T cell subset sorted from them (not recorded which). Receptor source: an adult woman who had mild COVID-19 (a few samples of this study predate the infection). Cell type and time point are not known.

This clonotype was seen only a few times. J is TRBJ1-4 and V is TRBV7-8, with unresolved D. V lost 4 bases to trimming and J lost 3 bases, with 3 bases between them. In germline, CDR1 is SGHVS, CDR2 FQNEAQ. CDR3 length: 12 amino acids. The CDR3 loop reads CASSYPNEKLFF. CDR3 coding DNA: TGTGCCAGCAGCTATCCTAATGAAAAACTGTTTTTT.

A few counts support this clonotype. The rearrangement links TRBV30 to TRBJ1-4; D remains unclear. The V gene's germline CDR1 is GTSNPN and CDR2 SVGIG (reference sequence). With 5 bases removed from V and 0 bases from J, the gap between germline ends came to 7 bases. The CDR3 contains 13 residues. The CDR3 spells CAWWRATNEKLFF. CDR3 bases: TGTGCCTGGTGGCGGGCAACTAATGAAAAACTGTTTTTT. Filled out from reference TRBV30 and TRBJ1-4, the complete variable domain reads SQTIHQWPATLVQPVGSPLSLECTVEGTSNPNLYWYRQAAGRGLQLLFYSVGIGQISSEVPQNLSASRPQDRQFILSSKKLLLSDSGFYLCAWWRATNEKLFFGSGTQLSVL.

This chain uses TRBV11-2 with TRBJ2-7; TRBD1 or TRBD2 may be the D gene (6 bases each). The CDR3 is made up of 14 amino acids. V was trimmed by 4 bases and J by 0 bases, leaving 10 bases between them. CDR1 is SGHAT and CDR2 is FQNNGV in the germline V gene. CDR3 protein: CASSWRDTSYEQYF. For the CDR3, the DNA is TGTGCCAGCAGCTGGAGGGACACCTCCTACGAGCAGTACTTC.

V and J are TRBV12-3 or TRBV12-4 and TRBJ2-7, with D perhaps TRBD2 (6 bases). The CDR3 length is 17 residues. V was pared by 3 bases and J by 2 bases, with 20 bases between. CDR3 coding DNA: TGTGCCAGCAGTTTTTCTAGTTCGGGACGGGGGACCTACGAGCAGTACTTC. Translation: CASSFSSSGRGTYEQYF.